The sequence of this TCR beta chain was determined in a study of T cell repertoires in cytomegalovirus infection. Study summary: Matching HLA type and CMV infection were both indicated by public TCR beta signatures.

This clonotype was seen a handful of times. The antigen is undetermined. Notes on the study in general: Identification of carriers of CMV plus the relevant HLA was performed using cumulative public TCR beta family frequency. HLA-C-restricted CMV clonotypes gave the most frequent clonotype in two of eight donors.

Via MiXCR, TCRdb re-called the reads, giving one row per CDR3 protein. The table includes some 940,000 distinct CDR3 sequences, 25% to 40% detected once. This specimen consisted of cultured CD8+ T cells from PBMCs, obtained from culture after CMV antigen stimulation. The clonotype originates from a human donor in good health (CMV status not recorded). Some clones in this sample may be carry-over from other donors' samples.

The CDR3 coding sequence is TGTGCCAGCAGCCCCCGGGGGGCGTCGAACACTGAAGCTTTCTTT. Protein product: CASSPRGASNTEAFF. This chain links TRBV27 with TRBJ1-1, with a weak D call TRBD1 (6 bases). The CDR3 spans 15 residues. The V and J ends lost 6 bases and 1 base respectively, with 15 bases between them. Germline V lookup: CDR1 MNHEY, CDR2 SMNVEV (reference sequence).